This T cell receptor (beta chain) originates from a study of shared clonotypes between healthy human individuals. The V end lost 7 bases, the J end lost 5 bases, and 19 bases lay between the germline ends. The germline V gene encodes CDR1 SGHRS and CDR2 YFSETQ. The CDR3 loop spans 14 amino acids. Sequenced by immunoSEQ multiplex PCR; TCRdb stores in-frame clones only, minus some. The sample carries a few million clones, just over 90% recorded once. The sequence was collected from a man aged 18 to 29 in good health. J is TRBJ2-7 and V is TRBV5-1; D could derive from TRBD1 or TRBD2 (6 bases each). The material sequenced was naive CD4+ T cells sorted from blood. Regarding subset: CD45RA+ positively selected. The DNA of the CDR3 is TGCGCCAGCTGGGGGCAGCAGGGGAGGCACGAGCAGTACTTC. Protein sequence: CASWGQQGRHEQYF.